A selection of T cell receptor beta chains follows, all from one sample in a study of liver allograft versus peripheral blood T cells. Each CDR3 protein gets one entry after TCRdb re-called the reads with MiXCR. Seen here are roughly 7,800 distinct CDR3 sequences, about a sixth observed once, and the top ten hold approximately 1.4%. The receptors here all came from a human patient who had a liver transplant. T cells may partly derive from the graft donor. The CDR3 runs from the conserved cysteine through the conserved F or W. D genes are given only for firm matches. Expanded clones are given a class, and other clones once, few, many or no size at all.

J gene	V gene	D gene	clone size	CDR3 protein	CDR3 DNA
TRBJ1-1	TRBV15	NA	medium-sized	CATSRAVSMNTEAFF	TGTGCCACCAGCAGAGCGGTCAGCATGAACACTGAAGCTTTCTTT
TRBJ1-1	TRBV9	NA	medium-sized	CASSEGGKNTEAFF	TGTGCCAGCAGCGAGGGGGGCAAGAACACTGAAGCTTTCTTT
TRBJ1-2	TRBV29-1	TRBD1	medium-sized	CSVVGQGAWGYTF	TGCAGCGTTGTGGGACAGGGGGCGTGGGGCTACACCTTC
TRBJ2-2	TRBV20-1	TRBD2	NA	CSARGAGTRGGELFF	TGCAGTGCCCGAGGAGCCGGGACTAGGGGCGGGGAGCTGTTTTTT
TRBJ1-2	TRBV20-1	NA	NA	CSAKLQGQLESYTF	TGCAGTGCCAAACTTCAGGGTCAGTTAGAAAGCTACACCTTC
TRBJ2-1	TRBV25-1	TRBD1	NA	CASLPSTGQGPYNEQFF	TGTGCCAGCTTACCTTCGACGGGACAGGGGCCCTACAATGAGCAGTTCTTC
TRBJ2-3	TRBV24-1	NA	NA	CATSEADTQYF	TGTGCCACCAGTGAAGCTGATACGCAGTATTTT
TRBJ1-5	TRBV19	NA	medium-sized	CASREQSLNQPQHF	TGTGCCAGTAGGGAACAGTCGCTCAATCAGCCCCAGCATTTT
TRBJ2-7	TRBV19	NA	medium-sized	CASSYRGGSYEQYF	TGTGCCAGTAGTTACAGGGGAGGTTCCTACGAGCAGTACTTC
TRBJ2-1	TRBV14	NA	NA	CANSQNRGGKEQFF	TGTGCCAACAGTCAAAACAGGGGGGGGAAGGAGCAGTTCTTC
TRBJ1-2	TRBV6-6	NA	NA	CASSYSEGRSYGYTF	TGTGCCAGCAGTTACAGCGAGGGACGGAGCTATGGCTACACCTTC
TRBJ2-1	TRBV7-2	NA	medium-sized	CASSFIGNEQFF	TGTGCCAGCAGCTTCATCGGCAATGAGCAGTTCTTC
TRBJ1-1	TRBV6-6	NA	medium-sized	CASSYIVVGPGAFF	TGTGCCAGCAGTTACATAGTGGTTGGTCCCGGCGCTTTCTTT
TRBJ1-1	TRBV7-9	NA	many	CASSLGENTEAFF	TGTGCCAGCAGCCTCGGGGAGAACACTGAAGCTTTCTTT
TRBJ2-2	TRBV18	NA	NA	CASSPSTGDTGELFF	TGTGCCAGCTCACCGTCGACCGGGGACACCGGGGAGCTGTTTTTT
TRBJ1-4	TRBV20-1	NA	many	CSARDLGGGSNEKLFF	TGCAGTGCTAGAGATCTGGGGGGCGGGTCTAATGAAAAACTGTTTTTT
TRBJ2-7	TRBV29-1	NA	medium-sized	CSVVLYGQGGSYEQYF	TGCAGCGTTGTACTATATGGGCAGGGTGGCTCCTACGAGCAGTACTTC
TRBJ2-7	TRBV10-3	TRBD1	medium-sized	CAISKTADRTDEQYF	TGTGCCATCAGTAAAACCGCGGACAGGACTGACGAGCAGTACTTC
TRBJ2-7	TRBV6-1	NA	medium-sized	CASRGIGRGISYEQYF	TGTGCCAGCAGAGGGATAGGGAGGGGGATCTCCTACGAGCAGTACTTC
TRBJ1-1	TRBV15	NA	medium-sized	CATSRDSGNTEAFF	TGTGCCACCAGCAGAGATTCAGGGAACACTGAAGCTTTCTTT
TRBJ1-4	TRBV29-1	TRBD1	NA	CSDPDRESEKLFF	TGCAGCGACCCCGACAGGGAAAGTGAAAAACTGTTTTTT
TRBJ1-2	TRBV11-2	NA	few	CASSLAVASYGYTF	TGTGCCAGCAGCTTAGCGGTCGCAAGTTATGGCTACACCTTC
TRBJ1-5	TRBV6-5	NA	many	CASKNFLNSNQPQHF	TGTGCCTCTAAAAACTTCCTAAATAGCAATCAGCCCCAGCATTTT
TRBJ2-1	TRBV19	NA	NA	CASSLGDPYNEQFF	TGTGCCAGTAGTCTGGGGGACCCCTACAATGAGCAGTTCTTC
TRBJ1-1	TRBV19	NA	medium-sized	CASSILPQGAKAFF	TGTGCCAGTAGTATCTTACCACAGGGAGCTAAAGCTTTCTTT
TRBJ1-2	TRBV24-1	TRBD1	medium-sized	CATSDSTGEERGYTF	TGTGCCACCAGTGATTCGACAGGGGAAGAGAGGGGCTACACCTTC
TRBJ1-1	TRBV19	TRBD1	medium-sized	CASSTKPGQGKSSTEAFF	TGTGCCAGTAGTACCAAACCGGGACAGGGAAAGTCGAGCACTGAAGCTTTCTTT
TRBJ2-7	TRBV19	TRBD2	medium-sized	CASSIRGGAYEQYF	TGTGCCAGTAGTATACGGGGGGGAGCCTACGAGCAGTACTTC
TRBJ2-2	TRBV19	TRBD1	medium-sized	CASNGQGANTGELFF	TGTGCCAGTAATGGACAGGGGGCTAACACCGGGGAGCTGTTTTTT
TRBJ1-1	TRBV30	NA	few	CAWSLGRAAFF	TGTGCCTGGAGTCTTGGCAGGGCGGCTTTCTTT
TRBJ1-1	TRBV18	NA	medium-sized	CASSWNRELVNTEAFF	TGTGCCAGCTCATGGAACAGGGAATTGGTGAACACTGAAGCTTTCTTT
TRBJ2-7	TRBV10-3	TRBD1	medium-sized	CAISEYGQVSSYEQYF	TGTGCCATCAGTGAGTATGGACAGGTTAGCTCCTACGAGCAGTACTTC
TRBJ2-7	TRBV12-3/TRBV12-4	NA	NA	CASSLQGGAYEQYF	TGTGCCAGCAGTTTACAAGGGGGGGCCTACGAGCAGTACTTC
TRBJ1-6	TRBV6-1	NA	medium-sized	CASWGAHSPLHF	TGTGCCAGCTGGGGGGCCCATTCACCCCTCCACTTT
TRBJ1-2	TRBV20-1	TRBD1	many	CSAPTPDRLTYGYTF	TGCAGTGCACCAACCCCGGACAGGTTGACCTATGGCTACACCTTC
TRBJ2-3	TRBV5-4	NA	few	CASSRSPGALTDTQYF	TGTGCCAGCAGCCGCAGCCCCGGGGCCCTCACAGATACGCAGTATTTT